This T cell receptor (beta chain) was identified during a study of blood T cell repertoires in COVID-19. For the study at large: Whether acute or convalescent, the COVID-19 samples came from the United States, Italy and Spain.

The J segment lost 5 bases and the V segment lost 7 bases, leaving 13 bases of the junction unmatched. There are 16 residues in the CDR3. Germline-derived CDR1 and CDR2 are SQVTM and ANQGSEA. Libraries were prepared by immunoSEQ multiplex PCR; TCRdb keeps only in-frame clonotypes and omits some of them. The sample lists roughly 320,000 clones, over 75% seen once, with around 6.9% in the top ten. V usage is TRBV29-1 and J usage is TRBJ1-5; TRBD1 aligns across 11 bases. The receptor was derived from a human donor in a cohort sampled during active COVID-19. The source material was peripheral blood. CDR3 protein: CSALTTGTGGYQPQHF. The CDR3 DNA is TGCAGCGCATTGACAACCGGGACAGGGGGTTATCAGCCCCAGCATTTT. The variable domain in full, with the rest retrieved from reference TRBV29-1 and TRBJ1-5, is SAVISQKPSRDICQRGTSLTIQCQVDSQVTMMFWYRQQPGQSLTLIATANQGSEATYESGFVIDKFPISRPNLTFSTLTVSNMSPEDSSIYLCSALTTGTGGYQPQHFGDGTRLSIL.